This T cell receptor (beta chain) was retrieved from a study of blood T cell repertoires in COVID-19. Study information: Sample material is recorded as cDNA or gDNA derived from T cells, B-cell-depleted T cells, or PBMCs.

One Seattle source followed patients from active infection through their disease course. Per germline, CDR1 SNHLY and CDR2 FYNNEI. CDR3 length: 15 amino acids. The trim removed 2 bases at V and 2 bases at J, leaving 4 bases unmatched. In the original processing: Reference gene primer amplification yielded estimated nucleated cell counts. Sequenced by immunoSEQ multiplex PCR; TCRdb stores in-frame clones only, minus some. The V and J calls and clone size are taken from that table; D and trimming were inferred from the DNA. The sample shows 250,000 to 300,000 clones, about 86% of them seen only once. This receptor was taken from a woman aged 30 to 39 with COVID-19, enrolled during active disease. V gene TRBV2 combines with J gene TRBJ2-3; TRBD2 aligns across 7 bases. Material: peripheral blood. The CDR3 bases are TGTGCCAGCAGTGAAAGGGGACTATACACAGATACGCAGTATTTT. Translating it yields CASSERGLYTDTQYF.